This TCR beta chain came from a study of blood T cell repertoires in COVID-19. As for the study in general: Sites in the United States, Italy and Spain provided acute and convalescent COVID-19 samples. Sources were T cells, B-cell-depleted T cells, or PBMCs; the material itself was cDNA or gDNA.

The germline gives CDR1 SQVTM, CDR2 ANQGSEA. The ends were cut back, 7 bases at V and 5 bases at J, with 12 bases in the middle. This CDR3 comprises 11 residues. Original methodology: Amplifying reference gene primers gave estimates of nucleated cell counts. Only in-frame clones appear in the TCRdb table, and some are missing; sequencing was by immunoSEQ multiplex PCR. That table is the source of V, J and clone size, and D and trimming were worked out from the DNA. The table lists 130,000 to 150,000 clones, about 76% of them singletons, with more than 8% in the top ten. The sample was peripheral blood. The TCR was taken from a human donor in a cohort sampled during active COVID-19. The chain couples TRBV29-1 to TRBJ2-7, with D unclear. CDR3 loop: CSAQVRNEQYF. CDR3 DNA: TGCAGCGCCCAGGTTCGGAACGAGCAGTACTTC.